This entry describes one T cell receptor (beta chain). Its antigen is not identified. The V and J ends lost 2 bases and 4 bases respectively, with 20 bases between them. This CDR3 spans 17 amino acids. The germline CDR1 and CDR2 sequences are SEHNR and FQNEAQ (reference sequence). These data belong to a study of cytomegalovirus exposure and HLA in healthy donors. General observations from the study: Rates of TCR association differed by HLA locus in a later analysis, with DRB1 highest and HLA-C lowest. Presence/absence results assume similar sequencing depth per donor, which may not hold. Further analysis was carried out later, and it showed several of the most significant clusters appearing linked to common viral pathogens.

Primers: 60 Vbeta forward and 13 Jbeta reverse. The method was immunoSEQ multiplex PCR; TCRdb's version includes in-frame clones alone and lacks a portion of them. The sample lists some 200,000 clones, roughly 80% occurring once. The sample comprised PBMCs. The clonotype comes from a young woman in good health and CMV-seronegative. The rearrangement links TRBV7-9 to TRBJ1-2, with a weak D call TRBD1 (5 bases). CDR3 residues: CASSLRDGGDLSYGYTF. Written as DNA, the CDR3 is TGTGCCAGCAGCTTAAGGGACGGCGGGGATTTGAGCTATGGCTACACCTTC.